Presented here are 29 T cell receptor beta chains from one specimen sequenced in a study of T cells in Graves' hyperthyroidism and ophthalmopathy (dated by TCRdb to between 2018 and 2021). Libraries were built with multiplex PCR. The run used an Illumina HiSeq 2000. The TCR beta CDR3 regions were amplified from RNA transcripts. For the first round of RT-PCR on the TCR CDR3, the HTBI primer set was used together with the Qiagen OneStep RT-PCR kit. The raw public reads went through TCRdb reprocessing: fastp at Q25, MiXCR clone calling, in-frame beta chains kept. When rows share a CDR3 protein, they turn into one entry using the most common DNA and genes. The sample yields a few hundred thousand distinct CDR3 sequences; approximately 15% were counted once. Of the sample, roughly 6.2% falls within the top ten clones. Material: blood. These receptor sequences come from a woman younger than 45 with Graves' hyperthyroidism that later progressed to Graves' ophthalmopathy.

This clonotype was seen at least ten times. The chain joins TRBV11-3 to TRBJ1-4; TRBD1 aligns across 9 bases. Germline CDR1 reads SGHNT; CDR2 reads YENEEA. J lost 10 bases, V lost 3 bases, and 3 bases had no gene match. CDR3 length: 13 residues. CDR3 sequence (DNA): TGTGCCAGCAGCTTCGGACAGGGGTCAAAACTGTTTTTT. It specifies CASSFGQGSKLFF.

There are many counts of this clonotype. V is TRBV5-1 and J is TRBJ2-1; 10 bases agree with TRBD1. V was pared by 0 bases and J by 4 bases, with 10 bases of the junction left unmatched. CDR1 and CDR2 from the germline V gene are SGHRS and YFSETQ. This CDR3 has 18 amino acids. CDR3 nucleotide sequence: TGCGCCAGCAGCTTGGAAGCAGCCGGGACAGGGGTTTACAATGAGCAGTTCTTC. Translated, it gives CASSLEAAGTGVYNEQFF.

In this sample, this clonotype turned up many times. The rearrangement uses TRBV12-3 or TRBV12-4 and TRBJ1-1, with D unresolved. V was trimmed by 5 bases and J by 2 bases, leaving 9 bases between them. This CDR3 contains 13 residues. CDR3 sequence: CASSHRTNTEAFF. The CDR3 nucleotides read TGTGCCAGCAGTCATAGAACAAACACTGAAGCTTTCTTT.

This clonotype came up a few times. The chain uses TRBV7-9 and TRBJ2-7, with 8 positions matching TRBD1. J lost 6 bases, V lost 6 bases, and 7 bases had no gene match. CDR1 is SEHNR and CDR2 is FQNEAQ in the germline V gene (reference sequence). This CDR3 is 13 amino acids long. The CDR3 is CASSRGQDFEQYF. The CDR3 region has the DNA TGTGCCAGCAGTCGGGGACAGGACTTCGAGCAGTACTTC.

V gene TRBV25-1 combines with J gene TRBJ1-2, with TRBD1 identical over 7 bases. CDR1 and CDR2 from the germline V gene are MGHDK and SYGVNS. This CDR3 contains 14 residues. The J segment lost 4 bases and the V segment lost 7 bases, leaving 9 bases of the junction unmatched. The CDR3 sequence: CASKQQGTGYGYTF. CDR3 bases: TGTGCCAGCAAACAACAGGGGACGGGCTATGGCTACACCTTC.

The chain is built from TRBV6-1 and TRBJ1-4; the D is unclear. V was cut by 3 bases and J by 7 bases, with 27 bases left in between. The germline V gene encodes CDR1 MNHNS and CDR2 SASEGT. This CDR3 comprises 19 residues. Here the CDR3 DNA reads TGTGCCAGCAGTGAGAGGGAGCGAACACAGCCTTTGAGCGGTGAAAAACTGTTTTTT. Translated, it gives CASSERERTQPLSGEKLFF.

Many counts were recorded for this clonotype. The chain uses TRBV12-3 or TRBV12-4 and TRBJ1-1; 9 bases agree with TRBD1. Trimming cost V 6 bases and J 1 base; bases outside gene matches: 6. The CDR3 contains 15 residues. In DNA, the CDR3 is TGTGCCAGCAGACGCGGGACAGGGAAGAACACTGAAGCTTTCTTT. Translated, it gives CASRRGTGKNTEAFF.

In this sample, this clonotype turned up many times. The chain uses TRBV28 and TRBJ2-1; 7 nucleotides line up with TRBD1. Trimming at V came to 4 bases and at J to 2 bases, leaving 8 bases not matched to a gene. The CDR3 length is 16 residues. Germline assignment: CDR1 MDHEN and CDR2 SYDVKM. CDR3 nucleotide sequence: TGTGCCAGCAGTTCACCCAGACAGGGCACCTACAATGAGCAGTTCTTC. This sequence encodes CASSSPRQGTYNEQFF. The full variable domain, rest sourced from reference TRBV28 and TRBJ2-1, is DVKVTQSSRYLVKRTGEKVFLECVQDMDHENMFWYRQDPGLGLRLIYFSYDVKMKEKGDIPEGYSVSREKKERFSLILESASTNQTSMYLCASSSPRQGTYNEQFFGPGTRLTVL.

The sample holds many counts of this clonotype. This sequence joins TRBV6-2 or TRBV6-3 and TRBJ1-5, with D possibly matching TRBD1 (6 bases). Germline values: CDR1 MNHEY, CDR2 SVGEGT. Trimming pared 7 bases from V and 5 bases from J, leaving 12 bases between. The CDR3 contains 13 residues. This CDR3 is CASKGGVDQPQHF. The CDR3 DNA follows: TGTGCCAGCAAGGGGGGTGTGGATCAGCCCCAGCATTTT.

This clonotype was seen many times. V is TRBV13 and J is TRBJ2-7; a weak D match, TRBD2 (6 bases). Between the trimmed V and J ends, which lost 2 bases and 5 bases, there was a span of 13 bases. CDR1 is PRHDT, CDR2 FYEKMQ, per germline (reference sequence). The CDR3 covers 14 residues. This chain's CDR3 is CASSLISGPDEQYF. CDR3 sequence (DNA): TGTGCCAGCAGCTTAATTAGCGGACCTGACGAGCAGTACTTC.

This clonotype was observed at least ten times. The CDR3 nucleotides read TGTGCCAGCACCGAACCGGGACTAGCTGTCTATGAGCAGTTCTTC. It translates to CASTEPGLAVYEQFF. V usage is TRBV6-2 or TRBV6-3 and J usage is TRBJ2-1, with 9 bases that match TRBD2. V gave up 7 bases and J gave up 8 bases; unmatched junction bases: 12. The CDR3 extends over 15 amino acids. Germline V gene lookup returns CDR1 MNHEY and CDR2 SVGEGT.

This clonotype was seen at least ten times. The chain recombines TRBV7-8 with TRBJ2-3; D unresolved. Germline values: CDR1 SGHVS, CDR2 FQNEAQ. The CDR3 has 16 amino acids. V lost 2 bases to trimming and J lost 4 bases, with 16 bases between them. CDR3: CASSLIHTLYADTQYF. The CDR3 nucleotides are TGTGCCAGCAGCTTAATCCACACCCTTTACGCAGATACGCAGTATTTT.

The sample holds a few counts of this clonotype. The rearrangement joins TRBV7-9 to TRBJ2-1; maybe TRBD2 (5 bases). The CDR3 loop spans 12 amino acids. Germline CDR1 SEHNR, CDR2 FQNEAQ (reference sequence). Deletions cut 5 bases from V and 6 bases from J, with 8 bases between. CDR3 nucleotide sequence: TGTGCCAGCAGCGCGGGCAGCAATGAGCAGTTCTTC. It translates to CASSAGSNEQFF.

This clonotype was seen ten or more times. The chain combines TRBV28 with TRBJ2-2; 9 bases are a match to TRBD1. J gave up 4 bases and V 5 bases, and 2 bases lay outside the gene matches. CDR1 is MDHEN, CDR2 SYDVKM, per germline. The CDR3 spans 14 residues. The CDR3 loop is CASSVQGATGELFF. The CDR3 region has the DNA TGTGCCAGCAGTGTACAGGGGGCCACCGGGGAGCTGTTTTTT.

The chain combines TRBV5-8 with TRBJ1-2, with unresolved D. The CDR3 totals 14 residues. Trimming pared 4 bases from V and 4 bases from J, leaving 14 bases between. Germline-derived CDR1 and CDR2 are SGHTS and YDEGEE. The CDR3 loop is CASSGGLTGYGYTF. As DNA, the CDR3 is TGTGCCAGCAGCGGCGGGCTGACCGGCTATGGCTACACCTTC.

This clonotype was counted at least ten times. DNA of the CDR3: TGTGCCAGCAGTGGATCAGGGCGTGAGCAGTTCTTC. Its translation: CASSGSGREQFF. V and J are TRBV2 and TRBJ2-1; tentative D call: TRBD1 (5 bases). Per the germline V gene, CDR1 is SNHLY and CDR2 is FYNNEI. The CDR3 has 12 residues. The germline V and J ends were trimmed by 4 bases and 9 bases, with 10 bases remaining between them.

The chain couples TRBV6-2 or TRBV6-3 to TRBJ2-4; no reliable D call. CDR1 and CDR2 from the germline V gene are MNHEY and SVGEGT. The V end lost 0 bases, the J end lost 0 bases, and 6 bases lay between the germline ends. The CDR3 has 15 residues. The CDR3 nucleotides read TGTGCCAGCAGTTACTCTCTTTTAGCCAAAAACATTCAGTACTTC. Amino acid sequence: CASSYSLLAKNIQYF.

The genes are TRBV7-2 and TRBJ2-3; no definite D call. V lost 4 bases, J lost 0 bases, and 8 bases lay in between. CDR3 length: 14 residues. Germline assignment: CDR1 SGHTA and CDR2 FQGNSA. CDR3 amino acids: CASSWGYSTDTQYF. The CDR3 DNA sequence: TGTGCCAGCAGCTGGGGATATAGCACAGATACGCAGTATTTT.

This clonotype was counted at least ten times. This chain connects TRBV6-5 to TRBJ1-6; D is undetermined. CDR1 is MNHEY, CDR2 SVGAGI, per germline. V lost 0 bases and J 5 bases, leaving 8 bases between the germline ends. This CDR3 spans 15 amino acids. The CDR3 protein is CASSYSLGNNSPLHF. In DNA, the CDR3 is TGTGCCAGCAGTTACTCTCTTGGCAATAATTCACCCCTCCACTTT.

This clonotype was picked up many times. The chain combines TRBV5-1 with TRBJ2-5, with TRBD1 as a possible D gene (6 bases). Germline V gene sequence: CDR1 SGHRS, CDR2 YFSETQ. The CDR3 has 18 amino acids. Trimming stripped 0 bases from V and 1 base from J, with 19 bases between. CDR3 loop: CASSLGANAGVSQETQYF. CDR3 nucleotide sequence: TGCGCCAGCAGCTTGGGGGCCAACGCAGGGGTTAGCCAAGAGACCCAGTACTTC.

At least ten counts were recorded for this clonotype. CDR3 sequence reads: CATSRPPVGAGYTEAFF. The CDR3 DNA reads as TGTGCCACCAGCAGACCCCCGGTGGGGGCAGGGTACACTGAAGCTTTCTTT. This chain uses TRBV15 with TRBJ1-1; possibly TRBD1 for D (6 bases). Germline lookup yields CDR1 LNHNV and CDR2 YYDKDF (reference sequence). V gave up 2 bases and J gave up 3 bases, with 19 bases separating them. This CDR3 has 17 residues.

This clonotype has at least ten counts. This chain uses TRBV11-2 with TRBJ2-1; 14 bases match TRBD2. Germline V gene sequence: CDR1 SGHAT, CDR2 FQNNGV. V shed 5 bases and J 2 bases; nucleotides not matched to a gene: 5. The CDR3 has 17 amino acids. The CDR3 reads CASSAGLAGAPYNEQFF. The CDR3 region has the DNA TGTGCCAGCAGCGCGGGACTAGCGGGAGCTCCCTACAATGAGCAGTTCTTC.

This clonotype was observed at least ten times. V gene TRBV6-1 combines with J gene TRBJ2-7, with D unresolved. The CDR3 contains 14 residues. Trimming cost V 1 base and J 3 bases, with 10 bases left between them. Per germline, CDR1 MNHNS and CDR2 SASEGT. Here the CDR3 DNA reads TGTGCCAGCAGTGAAGAGGGCCGGATCTACGAGCAGTACTTC. As protein: CASSEEGRIYEQYF.

The rearrangement links TRBV5-1 to TRBJ2-7, with 8 bases aligning to TRBD1. This CDR3 comprises 13 residues. V dropped 2 bases and J dropped 6; count of bases not matched to a gene: 4. CDR1 SGHRS and CDR2 YFSETQ come from the germline V gene. The CDR3 bases are TGCGCCAGCAGCTTTGGGACAGGTGGCGAGCAGTACTTC. Residues: CASSFGTGGEQYF.

This clonotype was picked up many times. This chain links TRBV6-1 with TRBJ2-1; 7 bases line up with TRBD2. The germline V gene has CDR1 MNHNS and CDR2 SASEGT. The CDR3 is 17 residues long. V dropped 5 bases and J dropped 2; count of bases not matched to a gene: 12. CDR3 in DNA: TGTGCCAGCAGTTTTCTCCCAGGGAGGGTCACCTACAATGAGCAGTTCTTC. It is translated as CASSFLPGRVTYNEQFF.

The chain uses TRBV20-1 and TRBJ2-7; 7 bases are shared with TRBD2. This CDR3 has 16 residues. CDR1 is DFQATT and CDR2 is SNEGSKA in the germline V gene (reference sequence). The trim removed 0 bases at V and 9 bases at J, leaving 17 bases unmatched. CDR3 region: CSARDTGPSGYTWQYF. The CDR3, as DNA: TGCAGTGCTAGAGACACGGGGCCTAGCGGATATACGTGGCAGTACTTC.

In this sample, this clonotype turned up many times. This chain uses TRBV28 with TRBJ2-5, with TRBD2 identical over 7 bases. The CDR3 extends over 11 amino acids. The V segment lost 4 bases and the J segment 13 bases; nucleotides outside the gene matches: 6. Per the germline V gene, CDR1 is MDHEN and CDR2 is SYDVKM. The CDR3 DNA is TGTGCCAGCAGTTCTAGCGGTCTCACGTACTTC. It specifies CASSSSGLTYF.

The gene calls are TRBV30 and TRBJ1-1, with a tentative D call TRBD1 (6 bases). CDR3 size: 13 residues. V shed 0 bases and J shed 9 bases, with 14 bases lying between them. Per the germline V gene, CDR1 is GTSNPN and CDR2 is SVGIG (reference sequence). CDR3 loop: CAWSVPGGDQAFF. The DNA of the CDR3 is TGTGCCTGGAGTGTACCCGGGGGCGATCAAGCTTTCTTT.

This clonotype was seen many times. The gene calls are TRBV12-3 or TRBV12-4 and TRBJ1-1; the D gene is possibly TRBD1 (6 bases). This CDR3 contains 16 residues. V lost 7 bases to trimming and J lost 1 base, with 19 bases between them. The CDR3 DNA reads TGTGCCAGCATCTTTGGGGGGGGCGCTTGGAACACTGAAGCTTTCTTT. It is translated as CASIFGGGAWNTEAFF.